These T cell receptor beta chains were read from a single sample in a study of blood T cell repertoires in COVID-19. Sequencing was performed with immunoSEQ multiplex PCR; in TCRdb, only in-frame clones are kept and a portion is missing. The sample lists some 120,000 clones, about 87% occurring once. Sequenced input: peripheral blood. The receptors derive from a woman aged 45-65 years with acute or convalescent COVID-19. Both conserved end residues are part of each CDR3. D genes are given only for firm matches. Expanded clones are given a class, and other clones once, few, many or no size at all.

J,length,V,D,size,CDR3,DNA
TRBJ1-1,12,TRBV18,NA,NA,CASSPTGFEAFF,TGTGCCAGCTCACCGACAGGATTTGAAGCTTTCTTT
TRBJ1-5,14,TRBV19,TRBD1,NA,CASSIGQGHQPQHF,TGTGCCAGTAGTATCGGACAGGGTCATCAGCCCCAGCATTTT
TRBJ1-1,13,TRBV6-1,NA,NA,CASSERDSSEAFF,TGTGCCAGCAGTGAGCGGGACTCCTCTGAGGCTTTCTTT
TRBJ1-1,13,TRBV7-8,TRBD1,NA,CASSQGTGTEAFF,TGTGCCAGCAGCCAGGGGACAGGCACTGAAGCTTTCTTT
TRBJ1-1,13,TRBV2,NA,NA,CASKVGENTEAFF,TGTGCCAGCAAGGTAGGGGAGAACACTGAAGCTTTCTTT
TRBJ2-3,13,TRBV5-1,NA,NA,CARTTRNTDTQYF,TGCGCCAGGACTACTAGGAACACAGATACGCAGTATTTT
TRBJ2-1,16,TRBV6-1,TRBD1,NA,CASSDPGQGSYNEQFF,TGTGCCAGCAGTGACCCAGGACAGGGGTCCTACAATGAGCAGTTCTTC
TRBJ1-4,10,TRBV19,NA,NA,CASRHEKLFF,TGTGCCAGTCGACACGAAAAACTGTTTTTT
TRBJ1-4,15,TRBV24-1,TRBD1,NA,CATSDPGTGDEKLFF,TGTGCCACCAGTGATCCCGGGACAGGGGATGAAAAACTGTTTTTT
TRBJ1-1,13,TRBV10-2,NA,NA,CASGQQMNTEAFF,TGCGCCAGCGGACAACAGATGAACACTGAAGCTTTCTTT
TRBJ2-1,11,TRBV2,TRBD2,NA,CAKAAGDEQFF,TGTGCCAAGGCGGCGGGGGATGAGCAGTTCTTC
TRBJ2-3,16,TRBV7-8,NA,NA,CASSSDLKGSQDTQYF,TGTGCCAGCAGCTCGGATTTAAAGGGGTCCCAGGATACGCAGTATTTT
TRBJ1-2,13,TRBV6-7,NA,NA,CASLPPCCYGYTF,TGTGCCAGCCTCCCCCCGTGTTGCTATGGCTACACCTTC
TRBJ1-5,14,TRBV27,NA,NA,CASSLIGGNQPQHF,TGTGCCAGCAGTTTAATAGGGGGCAATCAGCCCCAGCATTTT
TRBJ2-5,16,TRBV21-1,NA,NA,CASTKGGREAIETQYF,TGTGCCAGCACCAAAGGGGGCAGGGAAGCAATAGAGACCCAGTACTTC
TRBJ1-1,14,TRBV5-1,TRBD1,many,CASSLTGGNTEAFF,TGCGCCAGCAGCTTGACAGGGGGCAACACTGAAGCTTTCTTT
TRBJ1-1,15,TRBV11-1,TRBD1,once,CASGWTGRSDTEAFF,TGTGCCAGCGGGTGGACAGGGAGGAGTGACACTGAAGCTTTCTTT
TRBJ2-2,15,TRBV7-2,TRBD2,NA,CASSLLAGGPGELFF,TGTGCCAGCAGCTTACTAGCGGGGGGGCCCGGGGAGCTGTTTTTT
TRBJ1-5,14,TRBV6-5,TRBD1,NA,CASSRQGARQPQHF,TGTGCCAGCAGTAGACAGGGGGCGAGGCAGCCCCAGCATTTT
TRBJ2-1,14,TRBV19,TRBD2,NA,CASSLTSGGDEQFF,TGTGCCAGTAGTTTGACTAGCGGGGGGGATGAGCAGTTCTTC
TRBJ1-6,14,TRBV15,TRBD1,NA,CATSWGTGDSPLHF,TGTGCCACCAGCTGGGGGACAGGAGATTCACCCCTCCACTTT
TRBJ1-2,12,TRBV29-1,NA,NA,CSVTAGGGIHTF,TGCAGCGTTACGGCGGGGGGCGGTATCCACACCTTC
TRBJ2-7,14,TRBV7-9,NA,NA,CASSLVLSEYEQYF,TGTGCCAGCAGCTTAGTTTTGTCGGAGTACGAGCAGTACTTC
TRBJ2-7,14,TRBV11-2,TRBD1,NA,CASSLRQGSYEQYF,TGTGCCAGCAGCTTGCGACAGGGGAGCTACGAGCAGTACTTC
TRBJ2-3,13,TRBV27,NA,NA,CASSLSRGDTQYF,TGTGCCAGCAGTTTATCCAGGGGAGATACGCAGTATTTT
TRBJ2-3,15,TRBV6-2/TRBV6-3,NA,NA,CASSYSQWAWDTQYF,TGTGCCAGCAGTTACTCCCAGTGGGCCTGGGATACGCAGTATTTT
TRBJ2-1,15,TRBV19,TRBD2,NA,CASNTETSGRNEQFF,TGTGCCAGTAACACTGAGACTAGCGGGAGGAATGAGCAGTTCTTC
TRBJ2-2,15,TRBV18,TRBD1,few,CASSPIGQGTGELFF,TGTGCCAGCTCACCGATTGGACAGGGCACCGGGGAGCTGTTTTTT
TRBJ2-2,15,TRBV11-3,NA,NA,CASSSRGPNTGELFF,TGTGCCAGCAGCTCTCGAGGTCCGAACACCGGGGAGCTGTTTTTT
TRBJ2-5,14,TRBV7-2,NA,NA,CASSLNSWQETQYF,TGTGCCAGCAGCTTAAATAGTTGGCAAGAGACCCAGTACTTC
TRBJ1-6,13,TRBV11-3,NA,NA,CASSLGAESPLHF,TGTGCCAGCAGCTTAGGGGCAGAATCACCCCTCCACTTT
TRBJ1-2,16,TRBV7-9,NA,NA,CASSLSTGTGLNGYTF,TGTGCCAGCAGCTTATCTACCGGAACAGGGCTTAATGGCTACACCTTC
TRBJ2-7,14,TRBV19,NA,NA,CASSTSGPSYEQYF,TGTGCCAGTAGTACGAGCGGTCCATCCTACGAGCAGTACTTC
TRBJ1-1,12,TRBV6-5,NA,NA,CASFGGGTEAFF,TGTGCCAGCTTTGGCGGGGGGACTGAAGCTTTCTTT
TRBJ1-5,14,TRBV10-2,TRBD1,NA,CASSETGGGQPQHF,TGCGCCAGCAGTGAGACAGGGGGCGGGCAGCCCCAGCATTTT
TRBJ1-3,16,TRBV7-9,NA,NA,CASSLPLRLSGNTIYF,TGTGCCAGCAGCCTCCCCCTACGACTCTCTGGAAACACCATATATTTT
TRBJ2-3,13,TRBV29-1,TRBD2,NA,CSAYGLAPDTQYF,TGCAGCGCTTATGGACTAGCCCCAGATACGCAGTATTTT
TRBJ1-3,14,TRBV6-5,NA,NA,CASSYLSSGNTIYF,TGTGCCAGCAGTTACCTGAGTTCTGGAAACACCATATATTTT
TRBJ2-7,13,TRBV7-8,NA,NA,CASSLTVGYEQYF,TGTGCCAGCAGCTTAACAGTAGGCTACGAGCAGTACTTC
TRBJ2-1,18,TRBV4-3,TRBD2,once,CASSQQTSPSGRYNEQFF,TGCGCCAGCAGCCAACAAACTAGTCCTAGCGGGCGATACAATGAGCAGTTCTTC
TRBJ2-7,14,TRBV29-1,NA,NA,CSVEVGPWSYEQYF,TGCAGCGTTGAAGTTGGCCCCTGGAGTTACGAGCAGTACTTC
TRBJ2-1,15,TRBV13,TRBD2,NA,CASSSSYRGGNEQFF,TGTGCCAGCAGCTCCTCTTACCGGGGAGGGAATGAGCAGTTCTTC
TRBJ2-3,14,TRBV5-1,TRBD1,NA,CASSSGQGKDTQYF,TGCGCCAGCAGCTCGGGACAGGGGAAGGATACGCAGTATTTT
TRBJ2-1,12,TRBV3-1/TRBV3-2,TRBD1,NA,CASSSAGQEMFF,TGTGCCAGCAGCTCCGCGGGACAGGAGATGTTCTTC
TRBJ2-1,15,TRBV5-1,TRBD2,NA,CASSRGTRGEDEQFF,TGCGCCAGCAGCCGAGGGACTAGAGGGGAGGATGAGCAGTTCTTC
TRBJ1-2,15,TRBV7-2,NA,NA,CASSLGREANYGYTF,TGTGCCAGCAGCTTGGGCCGAGAAGCTAACTATGGCTACACCTTC
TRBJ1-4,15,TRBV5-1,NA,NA,CASSPQGGDNEKLFF,TGCGCCAGCAGCCCCCAAGGGGGTGATAATGAAAAACTGTTTTTT
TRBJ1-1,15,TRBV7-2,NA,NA,CASSVVPGGNTEAFF,TGTGCCAGCAGCGTGGTCCCGGGTGGGAACACTGAAGCTTTCTTT
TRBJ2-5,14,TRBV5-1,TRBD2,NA,CASSLRTSLETQYF,TGCGCCAGCAGCTTGAGGACTAGTTTGGAGACCCAGTACTTC